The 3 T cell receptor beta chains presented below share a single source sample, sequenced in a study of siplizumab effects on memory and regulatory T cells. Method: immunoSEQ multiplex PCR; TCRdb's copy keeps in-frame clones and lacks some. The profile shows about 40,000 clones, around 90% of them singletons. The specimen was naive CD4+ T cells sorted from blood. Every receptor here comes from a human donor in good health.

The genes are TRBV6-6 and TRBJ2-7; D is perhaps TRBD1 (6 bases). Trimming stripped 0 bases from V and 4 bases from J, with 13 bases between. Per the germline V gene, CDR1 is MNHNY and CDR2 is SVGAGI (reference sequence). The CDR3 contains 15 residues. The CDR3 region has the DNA TGTGCCAGCAGTTACTCGGGCAGGGGTCCTTACGAGCAGTACTTC. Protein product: CASSYSGRGPYEQYF.

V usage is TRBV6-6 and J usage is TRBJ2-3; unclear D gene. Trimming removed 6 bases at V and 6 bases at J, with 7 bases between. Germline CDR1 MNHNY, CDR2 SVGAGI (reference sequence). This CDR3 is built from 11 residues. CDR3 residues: CASSRPDTQYF. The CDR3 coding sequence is TGTGCCAGCAGCCGACCGGATACGCAGTATTTT.

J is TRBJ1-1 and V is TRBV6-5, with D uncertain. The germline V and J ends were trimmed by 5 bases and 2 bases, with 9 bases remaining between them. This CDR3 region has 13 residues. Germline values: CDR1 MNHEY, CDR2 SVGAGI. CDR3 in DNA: TGTGCCAGCAGTCGCCGGTTCAACACTGAAGCTTTCTTT. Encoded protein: CASSRRFNTEAFF.